A single sample gave rise to the 22 T cell receptor beta chains below, sequenced in a study of shared clonotypes between healthy human individuals. Clones were sequenced by immunoSEQ multiplex PCR, and TCRdb holds only the in-frame ones, with some missing. The sample contains millions of clones, 90% to 95% of which appear only once. Source material: naive CD4+ T cells sorted from blood. Described subset: CD45RA+ positively selected. These receptors were obtained from a man aged 18 to 30 in good health.

The V and J genes are TRBV5-4 and TRBJ2-7; D possibly corresponds to TRBD2 (6 bases). The CDR3 is 13 residues long. V was trimmed by 3 bases and J by 9 bases, leaving 16 bases between them. Germline assignment: CDR1 SGHNT and CDR2 YYREEE (reference sequence). The CDR3 protein is CASSSPPEGGQYF. CDR3 bases: TGTGCCAGCAGCTCCCCTCCGGAGGGCGGGCAGTACTTC. Variable domain in full (rest from reference TRBV5-4 and TRBJ2-7): ETGVTQSPTHLIKTRGQQVTLRCSSQSGHNTVSWYQQALGQGPQFIFQYYREEENGRGNFPPRFSGLQFPNYSSELNVNALELDDSALYLCASSSPPEGGQYFGPGTRLTVT.

The CDR3 loop is CASSSTGTEETQYF. The CDR3 DNA reads as TGTGCCAGCAGCTCCACCGGGACGGAAGAGACCCAGTACTTC. This chain links TRBV9 with TRBJ2-5; D might be TRBD1 or TRBD2, each matching 5 bases. Germline V lookup: CDR1 SGDLS, CDR2 YYNGEE. The CDR3 runs 14 residues. The V end was cut by 4 bases, the J end by 3 bases, with 13 bases between. Combining the CDR3 with reference TRBV9 and TRBJ2-5 gives the whole variable domain DSGVTQTPKHLITATGQRVTLRCSPRSGDLSVYWYQQSLDQGLQFLIQYYNGEERAKGNILERFSAQQFPDLHSELNLSSLELGDSALYFCASSSTGTEETQYFGPGTRLLVL.

V usage is TRBV11-2 and J usage is TRBJ1-1; D possibly corresponds to TRBD1 (6 bases). Germline V lookup: CDR1 SGHAT, CDR2 FQNNGV. The V gene lost 3 bases and the J gene lost 1 base, with 9 bases spanning the gap. This CDR3 has 14 residues. The CDR3 bases are TGTGCCAGCAGCTTGACAGGTGCGAACACTGAAGCTTTCTTT. Residues: CASSLTGANTEAFF.

This clone occurred once. The CDR3 DNA reads TGTGCCAGCAGCCCCAAGCGGGTTGGGAACACCGGGGAGCTGTTTTTT. This gives the protein CASSPKRVGNTGELFF. V usage is TRBV7-2 and J usage is TRBJ2-2; tentatively, D is TRBD2 (6 bases). Germline values: CDR1 SGHTA, CDR2 FQGNSA. The CDR3 contains 16 residues. Trimming stripped 5 bases from V and 1 base from J, with 14 bases between.

V and J are TRBV7-6 and TRBJ2-3; 10 positions agree with TRBD1. V shed 4 bases, J shed 2 bases, and the junction held 6 bases outside the gene matches. Germline values: CDR1 SGHVS, CDR2 FNYEAQ. The CDR3 consists of 16 residues. The CDR3 protein is CASSSTGTGVTDTQYF. CDR3 coding DNA: TGTGCCAGCAGCTCGACAGGGACAGGGGTCACAGATACGCAGTATTTT. The full variable domain, rest sourced from reference TRBV7-6 and TRBJ2-3, is GAGVSQSPRYKVTKRGQDVALRCDPISGHVSLYWYRQALGQGPEFLTYFNYEAQQDKSGLPNDRFSAERPEGSISTLTIQRTEQRDSAMYRCASSSTGTGVTDTQYFGPGTRLTVL.

This chain uses TRBV10-2 with TRBJ2-7, with 11 bases that match TRBD2. The germline gives CDR1 WSHSY, CDR2 SAAADI. CDR3 length equals 14 residues. The trim removed 6 bases at V and 3 bases at J, leaving 4 bases unmatched. As DNA, the CDR3 is TGCGCCAGCAGCCGAACTAGCGGGAGCTACGAGCAGTACTTC. This codes for CASSRTSGSYEQYF.

The chain carries TRBV6-5 and TRBJ1-2, with TRBD1 matching 7 bases. The V and J ends lost 4 bases and 5 bases, in that order; junction bases with no gene match: 7. The CDR3 loop spans 14 amino acids. CDR1 is MNHEY, CDR2 SVGAGI, per germline. The CDR3 nucleotides are TGTGCCAGCAGTTCTTCTGACAGGGCGTATGGCTACACCTTC. Residues: CASSSSDRAYGYTF.

This clone has a handful of counts. The chain recombines TRBV10-3 with TRBJ1-4; TRBD1 aligns across 8 bases. CDR1 and CDR2 from the germline V gene are ENHRY and SYGVKD. V dropped 6 bases and J dropped 7; count of bases not matched to a gene: 7. There are 14 residues in the CDR3. CDR3: CAISQGAAGEKLFF. CDR3 in DNA: TGTGCCATCAGCCAGGGGGCGGCTGGTGAAAAACTGTTTTTT.

The chain joins TRBV6-6 to TRBJ1-5; TRBD1 might be the D (5 bases). The V gene lost 6 bases and the J gene lost 2 bases, with 14 bases spanning the gap. The CDR3 has 15 residues. From germline, CDR1 is MNHNY and CDR2 SVGAGI (reference sequence). The CDR3, as DNA: TGTGCCAGCAGCGGGGCGGACATCGGCAATCAGCCCCAGCATTTT. Amino acid sequence: CASSGADIGNQPQHF.

This clone was observed a single time. This chain connects TRBV6-6 to TRBJ1-3; no definite D call. The CDR3 contains 14 residues. V was pared by 7 bases and J by 0 bases, with 10 bases between. Germline CDR1 reads MNHNY; CDR2 reads SVGAGI (reference sequence). This CDR3 is CASTFFGSGNTIYF. In nucleotides, the CDR3 is TGTGCCAGCACCTTCTTTGGCTCTGGAAACACCATATATTTT.

This clone showed up just once. V and J are TRBV10-3 and TRBJ2-3; D unresolved. CDR3 length: 14 amino acids. Germline-derived CDR1 and CDR2 are ENHRY and SYGVKD. The V end was cut by 6 bases, the J end by 2 bases, with 12 bases between. The CDR3 sequence: CAISSTTFTDTQYF. The CDR3 DNA sequence: TGTGCCATCAGCAGCACCACCTTCACAGATACGCAGTATTTT.

In this sample, this clone turned up a few times. V is TRBV7-2 and J is TRBJ2-7; 10 nucleotides align to TRBD1. The CDR3 length is 15 residues. V lost 5 bases to trimming and J lost 3 bases; unmatched junction nucleotides: 7. The germline V gene has CDR1 SGHTA and CDR2 FQGNSA. The CDR3 nucleotides are TGTGCCAGCAGCCGGTTGGGACAGGGGTACTACGAGCAGTACTTC. This sequence encodes CASSRLGQGYYEQYF.

This chain joins TRBV9 and TRBJ1-2; perhaps TRBD1 as D (6 bases). The CDR3 is 16 amino acids. The V gene lost 0 bases and the J gene lost 7 bases, with 19 bases spanning the gap. Germline CDR1 and CDR2: SGDLS and YYNGEE. CDR3 amino acids: CASSVEMRAGEFGYTF. The DNA of the CDR3 is TGTGCCAGCAGCGTAGAAATGAGGGCAGGGGAGTTTGGCTACACCTTC.

V usage is TRBV25-1 and J usage is TRBJ2-3, with TRBD2 matching 8 bases. This CDR3 region has 16 residues. Germline V gene lookup returns CDR1 MGHDK and CDR2 SYGVNS. V was clipped by 3 bases and J by 0 bases; unmatched bases: 5. For the CDR3, the DNA is TGTGCCAGCAGTGACCTTAGCGGGACTAGCACAGATACGCAGTATTTT. This codes for CASSDLSGTSTDTQYF.

A word on this clone: Other DNA sequences of this sample code for an identical CDR3. This sequence joins TRBV10-3 and TRBJ2-7; D is unclear. The CDR3 contains 13 residues. The V end was cut by 0 bases, the J end by 2 bases, with 5 bases between. Germline lookup yields CDR1 ENHRY and CDR2 SYGVKD. In nucleotides, the CDR3 is TGTGCCATCAGTGAGTCTGGCGCCTACGAGCAGTACTTC. This encodes CAISESGAYEQYF.

J is TRBJ2-5 and V is TRBV7-2; 8 bases map to TRBD1. Germline values: CDR1 SGHTA, CDR2 FQGNSA. The CDR3 has 15 residues. Germline trimming cut 4 bases from V and 2 bases from J; bases unmatched to any gene: 6. The CDR3: CASSSTGGLQETQYF. As DNA, the CDR3 is TGTGCCAGCAGCTCAACAGGGGGGTTACAAGAGACCCAGTACTTC. Supplemented by reference TRBV7-2 and TRBJ2-5, the full variable domain reads GAGVSQSPSNKVTEKGKDVELRCDPISGHTALYWYRQSLGQGLEFLIYFQGNSAPDKSGLPSDRFSAERTGGSVSTLTIQRTQQEDSAVYLCASSSTGGLQETQYFGPGTRLLVL.

This clone was detected a few times. Other DNA sequences in this specimen translate into the identical CDR3. The gene calls are TRBV7-2 and TRBJ1-1, with a possible D match to TRBD1 (6 bases). V lost 4 bases to trimming and J lost 1 base, with 7 bases between them. Germline V lookup: CDR1 SGHTA, CDR2 FQGNSA. The CDR3 contains 13 residues. The CDR3 protein is CASSSTGNTEAFF. CDR3 sequence (DNA): TGTGCCAGCAGCTCGACAGGGAACACTGAAGCTTTCTTT.

This clone was seen once. This sequence joins TRBV4-1 and TRBJ2-7; 9 positions match TRBD2. Germline CDR1 is MGHRA and CDR2 is YSYEKL. Trimming took 0 bases from V and 0 from J; bases not matched to a gene: 9. The CDR3 covers 18 residues. The CDR3 here is CASSQDRASGTLSYEQYF. CDR3 DNA: TGCGCCAGCAGCCAAGATAGGGCTAGCGGGACGCTCTCCTACGAGCAGTACTTC.

The CDR3 protein is CASSSPPWGITDTQYF. The CDR3 DNA sequence: TGTGCCAGCAGCTCCCCGCCGTGGGGGATCACAGATACGCAGTATTTT. This rearrangement joins TRBV21-1 to TRBJ2-3. TRBV21-1 is classified as a pseudogene. The CDR3 is 16 residues long.

This chain joins TRBV19 and TRBJ2-3; D possibly corresponds to TRBD1 (6 bases). V was cut by 3 bases and J by 4 bases, with 14 bases left in between. Per the germline V gene, CDR1 is LNHDA and CDR2 is SQIVND (reference sequence). The CDR3 has 15 residues. As DNA, the CDR3 is TGTGCCAGTAGTATGGGGCAGGGGTGGGCAGATACGCAGTATTTT. Translating gives CASSMGQGWADTQYF.

The rearrangement uses TRBV2 and TRBJ2-7; TRBD2 aligns across 12 bases. The germline CDR1 and CDR2 sequences are SNHLY and FYNNEI. V trimming: 2 bases; J trimming: 2 bases; junction bases outside the gene matches: 4. There are 16 residues in the CDR3. In DNA, the CDR3 is TGTGCCAGCAGTGAAAGGGGACTAGCGGGCACCTACGAGCAGTACTTC. Translation: CASSERGLAGTYEQYF.

The chain couples TRBV30 to TRBJ1-1, with 10 bases aligning to TRBD1. The V gene's germline CDR1 is GTSNPN and CDR2 SVGIG (reference sequence). This CDR3 spans 12 amino acids. The J segment lost 4 bases and the V segment lost 7 bases, leaving 3 bases of the junction unmatched. The CDR3, as DNA: TGTGCCTTAGGACAGGGGGGCACTGAAGCTTTCTTT. This translates into CALGQGGTEAFF.